Listed below are T cell receptor beta chains from one sample, sequenced in a study of cytomegalovirus exposure and HLA in healthy donors. Assay used: immunoSEQ multiplex PCR; TCRdb lists only in-frame clones, some missing. The table lists about 180,000 clones, just under 80% of them singletons, with about 1.9% in the top ten. The sequenced sample was PBMCs. Source of these receptors: a woman aged 30 to 39 in good health and CMV-seronegative. CDR3s include the opening cysteine and the closing phenylalanine or tryptophan. A D gene is named only where the DNA matches it firmly. Part of the rows lack a size; the others show once, few, many or a class for expanded clones.

v_call,j_call,d_call,clone_size,cdr3_aa,cdr3_nt
TRBV10-3,TRBJ2-7,.,.,CAISPAAGGYEQYF,TGTGCCATCAGTCCCGCGGCCGGGGGCTACGAGCAGTACTTC
TRBV5-1,TRBJ2-3,TRBD2,few,CASSLKTSGEDTQYF,TGCGCCAGCAGCTTGAAGACTAGCGGGGAGGATACGCAGTATTTT
TRBV27,TRBJ1-5,TRBD1,.,CASSTQGSNQPQHF,TGTGCCAGCAGTACACAGGGGAGCAATCAGCCCCAGCATTTT
TRBV5-1,TRBJ1-1,.,.,CASSLYRARTEAFF,TGCGCCAGCAGCTTATACAGGGCGAGGACTGAAGCTTTCTTT
TRBV29-1,TRBJ1-1,.,few,CSVSGHLMNTEAFF,TGCAGCGTTTCGGGACACCTCATGAACACTGAAGCTTTCTTT
TRBV6-1,TRBJ2-1,.,.,CASRATGPEGNEQFF,TGTGCCAGCAGGGCGACAGGTCCAGAAGGAAACGAGCAGTTCTTC
TRBV7-3,TRBJ2-1,TRBD2,.,CASSSQRGYNEQFF,TGTGCCAGCAGCTCACAGCGGGGGTACAATGAGCAGTTCTTC
TRBV29-1,TRBJ1-3,.,.,CSVEIGGGNTIYF,TGCAGCGTTGAAATAGGGGGTGGAAACACCATATATTTT
TRBV7-2,TRBJ2-1,.,.,CASSLVLNEQFF,TGTGCCAGCAGCTTAGTACTAAATGAGCAGTTCTTC
TRBV4-1,TRBJ2-7,TRBD1,.,CASSQGYRGDFEQYF,TGCGCCAGCAGCCAAGGGTACAGGGGCGATTTCGAGCAGTACTTC
TRBV9,TRBJ2-7,TRBD1,.,CASSAGQGVYEQYF,TGTGCCAGCAGCGCGGGACAGGGCGTCTACGAGCAGTACTTC
TRBV19,TRBJ2-7,.,.,CASSREGHYEQYF,TGTGCCAGTAGTCGGGAAGGTCACTACGAGCAGTACTTC
TRBV2,TRBJ1-3,.,.,CASRATVSSGNTIYF,TGTGCCAGCAGAGCGACAGTAAGCTCTGGAAACACCATATATTTT
TRBV7-3,TRBJ1-4,.,once,CASSLRTRGEKLFF,TGTGCCAGCAGCTTAAGGACCCGGGGTGAAAAACTGTTTTTT
TRBV4-2,TRBJ2-3,TRBD1,.,CASSQELEGASTDTQYF,TGTGCCAGCAGCCAAGAGTTAGAGGGGGCCTCCACAGATACGCAGTATTTT
TRBV5-1,TRBJ1-1,.,.,CASSLWGPNTEAFF,TGCGCCAGCAGCTTGTGGGGGCCGAACACTGAAGCTTTCTTT
TRBV6-1,TRBJ2-7,.,.,CASSAGRNSYEQYF,TGTGCCAGCAGTGCGGGGAGGAATAGCTACGAGCAGTACTTC
TRBV5-6,TRBJ1-1,.,.,CASRDRHNTEAFF,TGTGCCAGCAGGGACAGACATAACACTGAAGCTTTCTTT
TRBV4-1,TRBJ1-2,.,.,CASSQGEEGNYGYTF,TGCGCCAGCAGCCAAGGGGAGGAGGGGAACTATGGCTACACCTTC
TRBV7-9,TRBJ2-3,TRBD2,once,CASSPTSGITGTDTQYF,TGTGCCAGCAGCCCTACTAGCGGTATCACGGGCACAGATACGCAGTATTTT
TRBV25-1,TRBJ2-3,.,.,CASNQHTDTQYF,TGTGCCAGCAACCAACACACAGATACGCAGTATTTT
TRBV30,TRBJ2-7,.,.,CAWLNSYEQYF,TGTGCCTGGCTCAACAGTTACGAGCAGTACTTC
TRBV11-2,TRBJ2-7,TRBD2,.,CASSPPGGEQYF,TGTGCCAGCAGCCCCCCGGGGGGGGAGCAGTACTTC
TRBV4-2,TRBJ2-3,TRBD2,.,CASSQGLAGASDTQYF,TGTGCCAGCAGCCAAGGACTAGCGGGGGCCTCAGATACGCAGTATTTT
TRBV6-5,TRBJ2-5,.,.,CASSYGPDQETQYF,TGTGCCAGCAGTTACGGGCCAGATCAAGAGACCCAGTACTTC
TRBV9,TRBJ1-3,.,.,CASSVREISGNTIYF,TGTGCCAGCAGCGTCAGGGAAATATCTGGAAACACCATATATTTT
TRBV5-1,TRBJ2-7,.,.,CASSLSSGYYEQYF,TGCGCCAGCAGCTTGTCTTCAGGGTACTACGAGCAGTACTTC
TRBV9,TRBJ2-7,.,once,CASSRSGRGATHEQYF,TGTGCCAGCAGCAGGTCTGGGAGGGGGGCTACACACGAGCAGTACTTC
TRBV6-1,TRBJ2-7,.,.,CASSGATGRFSYEQYF,TGTGCCAGCAGTGGAGCCACAGGGCGATTCTCCTACGAGCAGTACTTC
TRBV12-5,TRBJ1-3,TRBD1,.,CASGQNTGANTGNTIYF,TGTGCTAGTGGCCAGAACACAGGGGCCAATACTGGAAACACCATATATTTT
TRBV30,TRBJ2-2,.,.,CAWGVLNTGELFF,TGTGCCTGGGGAGTTCTGAACACCGGGGAGCTGTTTTTT
TRBV2,TRBJ1-6,TRBD1,.,CASTGTGGPSYNSPLHF,TGTGCCAGCACCGGGACAGGGGGCCCCTCCTATAATTCACCCCTCCACTTT
TRBV28,TRBJ1-2,.,.,CASGSLGTDGYTF,TGTGCCAGCGGATCATTGGGGACTGATGGCTACACCTTC
TRBV7-2,TRBJ1-4,.,.,CASSPRESPNEKLFF,TGTGCCAGCAGCCCTCGAGAAAGTCCTAATGAAAAACTGTTTTTT
TRBV16,TRBJ2-7,.,many,CASSQPSGLGQYF,TGTGCCAGCAGCCAACCGTCAGGGTTAGGGCAGTACTTC
TRBV19,TRBJ2-1,TRBD2,.,CASRSALGGSSYNEQFF,TGTGCCAGTAGAAGCGCTCTGGGGGGGAGCTCCTACAATGAGCAGTTCTTC
TRBV6-4,TRBJ2-3,.,.,CASSRTASTDTQYF,TGTGCCAGCAGCCGGACAGCTAGCACAGATACGCAGTATTTT
TRBV5-3,TRBJ1-2,.,.,CARSLSQQGARPFPYYGYTF,TGTGCCAGAAGCCTCTCCCAACAGGGAGCTAGGCCTTTTCCCTACTATGGCTACACCTTC
TRBV6-5,TRBJ1-5,.,.,CASSKTGRGQPQHF,TGTGCCAGCAGTAAAACAGGGCGAGGTCAGCCCCAGCATTTT
TRBV5-4,TRBJ1-4,TRBD1,once,CASSLRQGNEKLFF,TGTGCCAGCAGCTTGAGACAGGGCAATGAAAAACTGTTTTTT